The clone carrying this T cell receptor beta chain was picked up one time. The junction and the germline gene differ at one end; a read error may be behind it. It was RNA transcripts that yielded the amplified TCR beta CDR3 regions. The primer set for the first-round RT-PCR of the TCR CDR3 was HTBI. TCRdb called the multiplex PCR reads again in MiXCR, with one record for every CDR3 protein. The data show around 290,000 distinct CDR3 sequences, with over 15% seen just once and around 61% held by the top ten. This specimen comes from a study of T cells in Graves' hyperthyroidism and ophthalmopathy. Study-wide background: At initial diagnosis, before any treatment had begun, peripheral blood was obtained.

Exclusions: uncontrolled infection, other autoimmune disease, pregnancy, lactation. The PBMCs studied were ones that came from roughly 9.4 ml fresh peripheral blood. Input material: blood. The clonotype originates from a woman aged 60-70 years with Graves' ophthalmopathy.

The CDR3 sequence is CASWTGTHTEAFF. The CDR3 DNA reads as TGCGCCAGCTGGACAGGGACCCACACTGAAGCTTTCTTT. The chain has TRBV6-4 and TRBJ1-1; 8 positions match TRBD1. The germline V gene encodes CDR1 MRHNA and CDR2 SNTAGT. The CDR3 is 13 residues long.